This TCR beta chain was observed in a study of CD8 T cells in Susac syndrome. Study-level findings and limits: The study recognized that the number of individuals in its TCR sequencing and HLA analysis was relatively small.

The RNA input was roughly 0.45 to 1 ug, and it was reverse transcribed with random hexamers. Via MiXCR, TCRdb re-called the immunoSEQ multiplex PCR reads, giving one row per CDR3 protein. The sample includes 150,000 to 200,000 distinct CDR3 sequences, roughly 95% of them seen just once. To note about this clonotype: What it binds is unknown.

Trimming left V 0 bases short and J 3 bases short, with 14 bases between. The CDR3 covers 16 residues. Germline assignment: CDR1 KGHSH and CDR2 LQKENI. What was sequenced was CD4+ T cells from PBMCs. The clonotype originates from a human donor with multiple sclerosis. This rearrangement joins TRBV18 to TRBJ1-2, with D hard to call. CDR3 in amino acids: CASSPPSALPDYGYTF. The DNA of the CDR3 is TGTGCCAGCTCACCACCCTCGGCTCTCCCTGACTATGGCTACACCTTC.